These T cell receptor beta chains were read from a single sample in a study of long-term antiretroviral therapy in people with HIV. Profiled with immunoSEQ multiplex PCR; TCRdb holds only in-frame clones, not every one. The sample records 20,000 to 30,000 clones, about 80% being singletons. The source was unsorted PBMCs, collected 1.2 years after starting antiretroviral therapy. The receptors stem from a woman aged 40 to 55 with HIV. CDR3s include the opening cysteine and the closing phenylalanine or tryptophan. A D gene is named only where the DNA matches it firmly.

length	V	D	J	CDR3
16	TRBV5-1	TRBD2	TRBJ2-1	CASSALAGGAYNEQFF
14	TRBV29-1	TRBD1	TRBJ2-3	CSVDRDPFTDTQYF
14	TRBV27	.	TRBJ2-1	CASTIDPTYNEQFF
17	TRBV4-1	TRBD2	TRBJ2-2	CASSQVETSIFTGELFF
13	TRBV6-5	.	TRBJ1-1	CASSYSEAAEAFF
15	TRBV5-4	.	TRBJ2-5	CASSGRNTIQETQYF
16	TRBV14	TRBD2	TRBJ2-1	CASSQRDSGSRNEQFF
15	TRBV7-9	.	TRBJ2-5	CASSFPADLQETQYF
15	TRBV14	.	TRBJ1-1	CASSQTKALATEAFF
13	TRBV4-2	.	TRBJ2-7	CASSQWESYEQYF
13	TRBV30	.	TRBJ2-7	CAWSVGVSYEQYF
11	TRBV29-1	.	TRBJ1-3	CSVEERNTIYF
16	TRBV5-1	TRBD2	TRBJ2-7	CASSPEWTSGTNEQYF
15	TRBV27	.	TRBJ1-6	CASGRSGGYNSPLHF
15	TRBV9	.	TRBJ2-2	CASSVVTGATGELFF
15	TRBV4-2	TRBD2	TRBJ2-7	CASSTEPGLAAEQYF
12	TRBV6-6	.	TRBJ1-1	CASSYPQGEAFF
14	TRBV2	.	TRBJ1-1	CASIFQGENTEAFF
16	TRBV18	TRBD1	TRBJ1-6	CASSASGTDNNSPLHF
15	TRBV2	.	TRBJ2-1	CASSPPALLSNEQFF
13	TRBV11-3	.	TRBJ2-7	CASSPHRVNEQYF
13	TRBV5-5	.	TRBJ1-1	CASSSLGDTEAFF
17	TRBV4-3	.	TRBJ1-6	CASSPRLGLGDNSPLHF
17	TRBV27	.	TRBJ2-6	CASSFWVGVAGANVLTF
13	TRBV5-1	.	TRBJ2-1	CASSLEALSEQFF
15	TRBV10-3	TRBD2	TRBJ2-1	CAISTSGIRNNEQFF
13	TRBV5-6	.	TRBJ1-1	CASSRVRNTEAFF
14	TRBV27	TRBD1	TRBJ2-7	CASSLDRDPLEQYF
14	TRBV19	TRBD1	TRBJ1-2	CASSSQTGNYGYTF
17	TRBV11-1	TRBD2	TRBJ2-2	CASSSTSGSPNGGELFF
16	TRBV14	TRBD1	TRBJ1-3	CASSRDRAGSGNTIYF
17	TRBV4-1	.	TRBJ2-1	CASSKNGAPSSYNEQFF
14	TRBV4-2	TRBD2	TRBJ2-7	CASSWGGSTYEQYF
16	TRBV10-3	.	TRBJ1-1	CAISGTHGGVNTEAFF
13	TRBV5-6	.	TRBJ2-2	CASSRVYTGELFF
14	TRBV5-4	TRBD2	TRBJ2-5	CASSWTSGQETQYF
15	TRBV6-1	.	TRBJ1-4	CASRATGTAFEKLFF
14	TRBV19	TRBD1	TRBJ2-5	CASSPTGAPETQYF